Here is one T cell receptor (beta chain) with its context. The antigen remains unidentified. J lost 1 base, V lost 2 bases, and 4 bases had no gene match. CDR3 size: 15 residues. Germline CDR1 SNHLY, CDR2 FYNNEI. The sample comes from a study of T cells in localized non-small cell lung cancer. Sequencing was performed with immunoSEQ multiplex PCR; in TCRdb, only in-frame clones are kept and a portion is missing. This sample has about 52,000 clones, with around nine tenths found just once. Study-wide results and limits: Uninvolved adjacent lung had the highest recorded T cell clonality, with tumor below it. As only one tumor region underwent sequencing, heterogeneity remains possible.

The source of this sequence is a female donor with stage II lung adenocarcinoma. Sequenced here: PBMCs, sampled before any cancer treatment. V gene TRBV2 combines with J gene TRBJ1-1; 7 nucleotides agree with TRBD1. The CDR3 region is CASSERGLENTEAFF. DNA of the CDR3: TGTGCCAGCAGTGAAAGGGGGCTGGAGAACACTGAAGCTTTCTTT.